This TCR beta chain appears in the sequencing data of a study of shared clonotypes between healthy human individuals. The study, taken as a whole, reports: Donor clonotype sharing was expected to depend on sequencing depth. Only blood samples were collected, and tissue repertoires likely differ.

In replicate PCRs of sorted subsets, 150 to 200 ng DNA, approximately 28,000 T cell genomes, was used. The protocol was immunoSEQ multiplex PCR, while the TCRdb copy is restricted to in-frame clones and leaves out a portion. The sample includes fewer than 1.6 million clones, 97% to 99% of them seen just once. Trimming shortened V by 5 bases and J by 7 bases, and 12 bases separated the two germline ends. Germline V gene sequence: CDR1 SGHTA, CDR2 FQGNSA. The CDR3 length is 13 residues. As for this clone: Its antigen is not known.

The chain joins TRBV7-2 to TRBJ2-1; D assignment may be TRBD1 or TRBD2 (5 bases each). The TCR sequence derives from a young man in good health. Sequenced material: naive CD4+ T cells sorted from blood. Indicated subset: CD45RA+ positively selected. The CDR3: CASSPRGSNEQFF. As DNA, the CDR3 is TGTGCCAGCAGCCCCCGGGGCTCTAATGAGCAGTTCTTC.